Listed here are 11 T cell receptor beta chains from one sample, sequenced in a study of cytomegalovirus exposure and HLA in healthy donors. PCR amplification relied on 60 Vbeta primers (plus 13 Jbeta primers). Only in-frame clones appear in the TCRdb table, and some are missing; sequencing was by immunoSEQ multiplex PCR. Of 150,000 to 200,000 clones detected, roughly 70% appear once; the ten largest clones hold roughly a tenth. Input material: PBMCs. Receptors were obtained from a man younger than 40 in good health and CMV-seropositive.

This sequence joins TRBV7-8 and TRBJ2-7, with 12 bases matching TRBD2. Losses at the gene ends were 5 bases for V and 4 bases for J; bases not matched to a gene: 12. Germline lookup yields CDR1 SGHVS and CDR2 FQNEAQ. This CDR3 contains 17 residues. CDR3 sequence (DNA): TGTGCCAGCAGCCACGCCACGGGGCTAGCGGGAGGGTACGAGCAGTACTTC. Translated: CASSHATGLAGGYEQYF.

J is TRBJ1-2 and V is TRBV6-1; TRBD1 is a possible D gene (6 bases). Looked up from germline, CDR1 is MNHNS and CDR2 is SASEGT. CDR3 length equals 14 residues. The V and J ends lost 7 bases and 6 bases respectively, with 18 bases between them. The CDR3 protein is CASIRYDRYNGYTF. For the CDR3, the DNA is TGTGCCAGCATTCGATACGACAGGTACAATGGCTACACCTTC.

The rearrangement uses TRBV15 and TRBJ2-4; possible D gene TRBD1, 6 bases. The germline V gene has CDR1 LNHNV and CDR2 YYDKDF (reference sequence). V lost 5 bases and J lost 0, with 11 bases in between. This CDR3 is built from 15 residues. Written as DNA, the CDR3 is TGTGCCACCAGCTTTTCGACAGGAGCCAAAAACATTCAGTACTTC. Translated, it gives CATSFSTGAKNIQYF.

The chain couples TRBV4-1 to TRBJ1-5; 8 nucleotides agree with TRBD1. The trim removed 3 bases at V and 3 bases at J, leaving 4 bases unmatched. The CDR3 has 15 residues. Germline lookup yields CDR1 MGHRA and CDR2 YSYEKL. The CDR3 nucleotides read TGCGCCAGCAGCCAGGAGGACAGGGTCAATCAGCCCCAGCATTTT. Its protein product is CASSQEDRVNQPQHF.

The CDR3 sequence: CASSQQGAHYGYTF. The CDR3 DNA follows: TGTGCCAGTAGCCAACAGGGGGCCCACTATGGCTACACCTTC. The chain is built from TRBV19 and TRBJ1-2, with 9 bases matching TRBD1. This CDR3 spans 14 amino acids. From germline, CDR1 is LNHDA and CDR2 SQIVND (reference sequence). V lost 6 bases to trimming and J lost 3 bases; unmatched junction nucleotides: 5.

This clone was recorded at least ten times. The chain links TRBV6-1 to TRBJ1-5; possibly TRBD1 for D (6 bases). V was shortened by 6 bases and J by 4 bases, with 10 bases between the two germline ends. Germline CDR1 and CDR2: MNHNS and SASEGT. CDR3 length: 13 residues. For the CDR3, the DNA is TGTGCCAGCAGCTGGACAGAGAATCAGCCCCAGCATTTT. This gives the protein CASSWTENQPQHF.

The gene calls are TRBV5-1 and TRBJ2-3, with D possibly TRBD1 on 6 matching bases. There are 15 residues in the CDR3. CDR1 is SGHRS and CDR2 is YFSETQ in the germline V gene. Trimming removed 7 bases from V and 3 bases from J, with 18 bases in between. The CDR3 DNA reads TGCGCCAGCCTGCGGTTAGGTCAGGGGACAGATACGCAGTATTTT. It specifies CASLRLGQGTDTQYF. Full variable domain (missing parts from reference TRBV5-1 and TRBJ2-3): KAGVTQTPRYLIKTRGQQVTLSCSPISGHRSVSWYQQTPGQGLQFLFEYFSETQRNKGNFPGRFSGRQFSNSRSEMNVSTLELGDSALYLCASLRLGQGTDTQYFGPGTRLTVL.

This rearrangement joins TRBV11-3 to TRBJ2-7; no reliable D call. The CDR3 runs to 14 residues. CDR1 is SGHNT and CDR2 is YENEEA in the germline V gene. V shed 1 base and J shed 2 bases, with 9 bases lying between them. DNA for the CDR3: TGTGCCAGCAGCTTAGTAAACGGTCCCTACGAGCAGTACTTC. It is translated as CASSLVNGPYEQYF.

V gene TRBV5-4 combines with J gene TRBJ2-1; 9 nucleotides line up with TRBD1. The ends lost 3 bases at V and 6 bases at J; junction bases unmatched: 7. This CDR3 comprises 15 residues. Germline CDR1 reads SGHNT; CDR2 reads YYREEE (reference sequence). CDR3 sequence reads: CASSSDRGRGNEQFF. DNA for the CDR3: TGTGCCAGCAGCTCGGACAGGGGAAGGGGCAATGAGCAGTTCTTC.

V and J are TRBV4-2 and TRBJ2-7; 9 bases map to TRBD1. V shed 1 base, J shed 3 bases, and the junction held 7 bases outside the gene matches. CDR1 is LGHNA, CDR2 YNFKEQ, per germline. This CDR3 is 16 amino acids long. The CDR3 sequence: CASSQGSWDRDYEQYF. CDR3 DNA sequence: TGTGCCAGCAGCCAAGGTTCTTGGGACAGGGACTACGAGCAGTACTTC.

This chain joins TRBV6-1 and TRBJ1-5; maybe TRBD1 (5 bases). The CDR3 runs to 15 residues. Germline assignment: CDR1 MNHNS and CDR2 SASEGT. Trimming removed 2 bases at V and 2 bases at J, with 10 bases between. CDR3 residues: CASSEMGGRNQPQHF. The CDR3 DNA is TGTGCCAGCAGTGAAATGGGGGGTCGCAATCAGCCCCAGCATTTT.